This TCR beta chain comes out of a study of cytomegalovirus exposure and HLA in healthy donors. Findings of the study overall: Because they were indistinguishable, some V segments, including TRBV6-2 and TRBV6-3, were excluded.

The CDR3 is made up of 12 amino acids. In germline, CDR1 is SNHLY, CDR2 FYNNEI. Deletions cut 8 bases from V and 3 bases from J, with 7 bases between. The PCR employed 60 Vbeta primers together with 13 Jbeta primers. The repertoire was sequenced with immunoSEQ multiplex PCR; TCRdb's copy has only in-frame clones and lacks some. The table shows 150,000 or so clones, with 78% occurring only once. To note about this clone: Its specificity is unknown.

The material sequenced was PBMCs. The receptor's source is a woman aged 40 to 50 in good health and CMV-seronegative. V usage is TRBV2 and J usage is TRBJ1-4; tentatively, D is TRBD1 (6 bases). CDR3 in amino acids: CASAGANEKLFF. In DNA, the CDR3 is TGTGCCAGCGCAGGGGCTAATGAAAAACTGTTTTTT. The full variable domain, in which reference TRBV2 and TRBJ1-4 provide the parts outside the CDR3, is EPEVTQTPSHQVTQMGQEVILRCVPISNHLYFYWYRQILGQKVEFLVSFYNNEISEKSEIFDDQFSVERPDGSNFTLKIRSTKLEDSAMYFCASAGANEKLFFGSGTQLSVL.